Shown below are 30 T cell receptor beta chains from a single sample sequenced in a study of T cell changes during pregnancy in multiple sclerosis. The protocol was immunoSEQ multiplex PCR, while the TCRdb copy is restricted to in-frame clones and leaves out a portion. The sample has some 120,000 clones, 90% to 95% seen once. Sequences were derived from peripheral blood, sampled in the third trimester of pregnancy. These receptor sequences come from a female donor with multiple sclerosis, enrolled in a pregnancy study.

The chain has TRBV7-8 and TRBJ2-1; D perhaps matches TRBD1 (6 bases). The CDR3 is made up of 15 amino acids. The ends were cut back, 5 bases at V and 2 bases at J, with 13 bases in the middle. Looked up from germline, CDR1 is SGHVS and CDR2 is FQNEAQ. The CDR3: CASSPGGRAYNEQFF. The CDR3, as DNA: TGTGCCAGCAGCCCTGGGGGCAGGGCCTACAATGAGCAGTTCTTC.

V usage is TRBV28 and J usage is TRBJ2-1; 12 positions agree with TRBD2. Germline lookup yields CDR1 MDHEN and CDR2 SYDVKM. This CDR3 is built from 16 residues. The V segment lost 2 bases and the J segment 8 bases; nucleotides outside the gene matches: 7. The CDR3 DNA reads TGTGCCAGCAGTTTACAGTGGACTAGCGGGAACTATGAGCAGTTCTTC. It codes for CASSLQWTSGNYEQFF.

The rearrangement joins TRBV5-1 to TRBJ2-7, with 9 bases lining up with TRBD1. The CDR3 totals 16 residues. The trim removed 1 base at V and 2 bases at J, leaving 7 bases unmatched. Germline V gene sequence: CDR1 SGHRS, CDR2 YFSETQ. The CDR3 region is CASSLIPGQGPYEQYF. The CDR3 DNA sequence: TGCGCCAGCAGCTTGATACCGGGACAGGGTCCCTACGAGCAGTACTTC.

The CDR3 sequence is CASSMGVLNTEAFF. CDR3 DNA: TGTGCCAGTAGTATGGGAGTCCTGAACACTGAAGCTTTCTTT. The chain employs TRBV19 and TRBJ1-1; D remains unclear. V was pared by 3 bases and J by 0 bases, with 8 bases between. Germline V gives CDR1 LNHDA, CDR2 SQIVND (reference sequence). The CDR3 loop spans 14 amino acids.

This chain connects TRBV28 to TRBJ2-5; the match to TRBD1 covers 9 bases. Germline loops: CDR1 MDHEN, CDR2 SYDVKM. After removal of 6 bases from V and 3 bases from J, the junction contained 5 bases not matched to a gene. This CDR3 region has 14 residues. CDR3 DNA sequence: TGTGCCAGCAGGCCGACAGGGGGAAAAGAGACCCAGTACTTC. Its translation: CASRPTGGKETQYF.

This chain links TRBV14 with TRBJ1-2, with 7 bases aligning to TRBD1. Germline-derived CDR1 and CDR2 are SGHDN and FVKESK. The CDR3 runs 13 residues. The V segment lost 5 bases and the J segment 7 bases; nucleotides outside the gene matches: 7. In nucleotides, the CDR3 is TGTGCCAGCAGCTCCCGACAGGGAGGTGGCTACACCTTC. This gives the protein CASSSRQGGGYTF.

The rearrangement joins TRBV27 to TRBJ1-5; D gene ambiguous. CDR1 MNHEY and CDR2 SMNVEV come from the germline V gene (reference sequence). The CDR3 has 12 residues. V shed 0 bases and J shed 6 bases, with 3 bases lying between them. The CDR3: CASSLSSQPQHF. CDR3 DNA: TGTGCCAGCAGTTTATCGAGTCAGCCCCAGCATTTT.

The V and J genes are TRBV5-4 and TRBJ2-1; 11 bases map to TRBD2. Germline CDR1 SGHNT, CDR2 YYREEE (reference sequence). CDR3 length: 18 amino acids. The V and J ends lost 0 bases and 2 bases, in that order; junction bases with no gene match: 7. CDR3 in amino acids: CASSLEIGGLAAYNEQFF. For the CDR3, the DNA is TGTGCCAGCAGCTTGGAAATAGGGGGACTAGCGGCCTACAATGAGCAGTTCTTC.

The CDR3 coding sequence is TGCGCCAGCAGCTTGGATGCAGCGGGGTACCAAGAGACCCAGTACTTC. Translating gives CASSLDAAGYQETQYF. This chain connects TRBV5-1 to TRBJ2-5, with 7 bases matching TRBD2. With V trimmed by 0 bases and J by 0 bases, 5 bases remained unmatched. CDR1 is SGHRS, CDR2 YFSETQ, per germline. The CDR3 has 16 residues.

The chain recombines TRBV7-2 with TRBJ2-3, with 12 bases aligning to TRBD2. There are 18 residues in the CDR3. The trim removed 7 bases at V and 3 bases at J, leaving 14 bases unmatched. The germline CDR1 and CDR2 sequences are SGHTA and FQGNSA. As DNA, the CDR3 is TGTGCCAGCAAAGCTAGCGGGGGGGCCGGGCCTAGGACAGATACGCAGTATTTT. Translation: CASKASGGAGPRTDTQYF.

Remarks on this clone: The junction and the germline gene differ at one end; a read error may be behind it. The chain couples TRBV7-9 to TRBJ2-3; 11 bases are shared with TRBD2. From germline, CDR1 is SEHNR and CDR2 FQNEAQ (reference sequence). The CDR3 sequence is 15 residues long. CDR3 DNA: TGTGCCAGCAGCATAGCGGGAGGGCCGACAGATACGCAGTATTTT. Amino acid sequence: CASSIAGGPTDTQYF.

This chain uses TRBV19 with TRBJ2-2; no firm D call. There are 14 residues in the CDR3. V gave up 1 base and J gave up 1 base, with 4 bases separating them. Germline values: CDR1 LNHDA, CDR2 SQIVND (reference sequence). The CDR3 is CASSIAQNTGELFF. In DNA form, the CDR3 reads TGTGCCAGTAGTATAGCACAGAACACCGGGGAGCTGTTTTTT.

This clone came up once. The chain couples TRBV11-3 to TRBJ2-7; TRBD2 might be the D (5 bases). V lost 3 bases and J lost 0, with 6 bases in between. Germline CDR1 and CDR2: SGHNT and YENEEA. The CDR3 length is 13 residues. CDR3 protein: CASSFSDSYEQYF. CDR3 DNA: TGTGCCAGCAGCTTTAGCGACTCCTACGAGCAGTACTTC.

The chain uses TRBV30 and TRBJ1-3, with a weak D call TRBD1 (6 bases). CDR1 and CDR2 (germline): GTSNPN, SVGIG (reference sequence). V was shortened by 7 bases and J by 0 bases, with 16 bases between the two germline ends. The CDR3 sequence is 15 residues long. The CDR3 region is CASWTAPSSGNTIYF. DNA for the CDR3: TGTGCCTCCTGGACAGCCCCGAGCTCTGGAAACACCATATATTTT.

A single count supports this clone. This rearrangement joins TRBV6-1 to TRBJ1-1; D perhaps matches TRBD1 (5 bases). Trimming stripped 4 bases from V and 4 bases from J, with 22 bases between. The CDR3 spans 17 residues. The germline V gene encodes CDR1 MNHNS and CDR2 SASEGT. The CDR3 loop reads CASSGSLGSRRGTEAFF. The CDR3 nucleotides are TGTGCCAGCAGTGGGTCCCTGGGCTCCCGGAGGGGCACTGAAGCTTTCTTT.

The gene calls are TRBV28 and TRBJ1-3; 7 bases are a match to TRBD1. Germline-derived CDR1 and CDR2 are MDHEN and SYDVKM. The CDR3 loop spans 14 amino acids. Losses at the gene ends were 4 bases for V and 4 bases for J; bases not matched to a gene: 4. CDR3 sequence (DNA): TGTGCCAGCAGTTCCGGGACAGCCGGAAACACCATATATTTT. Its protein product is CASSSGTAGNTIYF.

The chain combines TRBV4-2 with TRBJ1-1; D not certain. Germline V gene lookup returns CDR1 LGHNA and CDR2 YNFKEQ. V lost 0 bases, J lost 5 bases, and 19 bases lay in between. The CDR3 is 17 amino acids. CDR3 sequence: CASSQDGPLGGSTEAFF. CDR3 sequence (DNA): TGTGCCAGCAGCCAAGATGGTCCGCTTGGAGGGAGTACTGAAGCTTTCTTT.

The rearrangement uses TRBV18 and TRBJ2-1; 7 positions agree with TRBD1. CDR3 size: 11 residues. Per germline, CDR1 KGHSH and CDR2 LQKENI. V was clipped by 3 bases and J by 13 bases; unmatched bases: 3. The CDR3 DNA sequence: TGTGCCAGCTCACCCGGGGACAGACAGTTCTTC. This codes for CASSPGDRQFF.

This chain joins TRBV19 and TRBJ1-5; D perhaps matches TRBD1 (5 bases). V was shortened by 1 base and J by 0 bases, with 10 bases between the two germline ends. The CDR3 spans 16 residues. CDR1 and CDR2 (germline): LNHDA, SQIVND (reference sequence). In nucleotides, the CDR3 is TGTGCCAGTAGTATAGGGGGGGGGTATAGCAATCAGCCCCAGCATTTT. Translating gives CASSIGGGYSNQPQHF. The full variable domain, with the rest looked up from reference TRBV19 and TRBJ1-5, is DGGITQSPKYLFRKEGQNVTLSCEQNLNHDAMYWYRQDPGQGLRLIYYSQIVNDFQKGDIAEGYSVSREKKESFPLTVTSAQKNPTAFYLCASSIGGGYSNQPQHFGDGTRLSIL.

This chain joins TRBV19 and TRBJ2-7; TRBD2 aligns across 8 bases. Per germline, CDR1 LNHDA and CDR2 SQIVND (reference sequence). The CDR3 covers 16 residues. Trimming cost V 5 bases and J 0 bases; bases outside gene matches: 9. The CDR3 reads CASSSTGGRGSYEQYF. The CDR3 DNA is TGTGCCAGTAGTTCAACGGGGGGGCGGGGCTCCTACGAGCAGTACTTC.

This chain joins TRBV5-1 and TRBJ1-1; weak D call: TRBD1 (5 bases). Germline CDR1 SGHRS, CDR2 YFSETQ. CDR3 size: 14 residues. The ends were cut back, 0 bases at V and 1 base at J, with 7 bases in the middle. The CDR3 bases are TGCGCCAGCAGCTTGGGGGGCAGGAACACTGAAGCTTTCTTT. Translating gives CASSLGGRNTEAFF. The full variable domain, with the rest looked up from reference TRBV5-1 and TRBJ1-1, is KAGVTQTPRYLIKTRGQQVTLSCSPISGHRSVSWYQQTPGQGLQFLFEYFSETQRNKGNFPGRFSGRQFSNSRSEMNVSTLELGDSALYLCASSLGGRNTEAFFGQGTRLTVV.

The V and J genes are TRBV28 and TRBJ2-5; 12 bases align to TRBD2. Trimming removed 3 bases from V and 3 bases from J; junction bases left unmatched: 5. From germline, CDR1 is MDHEN and CDR2 SYDVKM. The CDR3 is 16 amino acids. The CDR3, as DNA: TGTGCCAGCAGTTTGAGTTGGACTAGCGGGGAAGAGACCCAGTACTTC. Residues: CASSLSWTSGEETQYF. The full variable domain, with the rest looked up from reference TRBV28 and TRBJ2-5, is DVKVTQSSRYLVKRTGEKVFLECVQDMDHENMFWYRQDPGLGLRLIYFSYDVKMKEKGDIPEGYSVSREKKERFSLILESASTNQTSMYLCASSLSWTSGEETQYFGPGTRLLVL.

The CDR3 reads CASSVLQGQGEQFF. The CDR3 DNA is TGTGCCAGCAGTGTCCTACAGGGGCAGGGTGAGCAGTTCTTC. The chain couples TRBV2 to TRBJ2-1; 7 positions agree with TRBD1. Germline V gene lookup returns CDR1 SNHLY and CDR2 FYNNEI. The CDR3 sequence is 14 residues long. Trimming took 4 bases from V and 9 from J; bases not matched to a gene: 9.

This clone was counted a single time. The chain links TRBV9 to TRBJ1-1; D unclear. In germline, CDR1 is SGDLS, CDR2 YYNGEE. The CDR3 runs 15 residues. V dropped 0 bases and J dropped 0 bases, with 9 bases sitting between them. In DNA, the CDR3 is TGTGCCAGCAGCGTAGGAGAGGGTTTGAACACTGAAGCTTTCTTT. Translating gives CASSVGEGLNTEAFF. Full variable domain (rest looked up from reference TRBV9 and TRBJ1-1): DSGVTQTPKHLITATGQRVTLRCSPRSGDLSVYWYQQSLDQGLQFLIQYYNGEERAKGNILERFSAQQFPDLHSELNLSSLELGDSALYFCASSVGEGLNTEAFFGQGTRLTVV.

This chain connects TRBV5-4 to TRBJ2-7, with D maybe TRBD1 (5 bases). Germline V gene sequence: CDR1 SGHNT, CDR2 YYREEE (reference sequence). The CDR3 is 13 amino acids. Trimming pared 2 bases from V and 6 bases from J, leaving 12 bases between. This CDR3 is CASSLWGLGEQYF. Written as DNA, the CDR3 is TGTGCCAGCAGCTTATGGGGCCTGGGCGAGCAGTACTTC.

The genes are TRBV2 and TRBJ2-5, with 7 bases identical to TRBD2. From germline, CDR1 is SNHLY and CDR2 FYNNEI. The CDR3 is made up of 13 amino acids. J was trimmed by 5 bases and V by 6 bases; bases with no gene match: 6. The CDR3 reads CASRGGVGETQYF. Here the CDR3 DNA reads TGTGCCAGCAGGGGGGGGGTTGGCGAGACCCAGTACTTC.

The rearrangement joins TRBV19 to TRBJ2-1; TRBD2 matches at 10 bases. CDR1 is LNHDA, CDR2 SQIVND, per germline (reference sequence). The V gene end was trimmed by 6 bases and the J gene end by 3 bases; junction bases not matched to a gene: 11. This CDR3 has 17 residues. The CDR3 coding sequence is TGTGCCAGTAGCCTGACTAGCGGGTGGGGAAACTACAATGAGCAGTTCTTC. Translation: CASSLTSGWGNYNEQFF.

This chain joins TRBV5-1 and TRBJ2-5, with 7 bases identical to TRBD1. The CDR3 loop spans 13 amino acids. Germline V gene data show CDR1 as SGHRS and CDR2 as YFSETQ. Trimming cost V 5 bases and J 3 bases; bases outside gene matches: 4. In DNA form, the CDR3 reads TGCGCCAGCAGAAACACAGGGGAAGAGACCCAGTACTTC. Amino acids: CASRNTGEETQYF.

The gene calls are TRBV7-6 and TRBJ2-5, with 8 bases matching TRBD1. Trimming took 6 bases from V and 5 from J; bases not matched to a gene: 11. Germline assignment: CDR1 SGHVS and CDR2 FNYEAQ. This CDR3 spans 15 amino acids. CDR3 nucleotide sequence: TGTGCCAGCAGTTCGACAGGGGCGATTGGGGAGACCCAGTACTTC. Translating it yields CASSSTGAIGETQYF. The whole variable domain, filled in from reference TRBV7-6 and TRBJ2-5, reads GAGVSQSPRYKVTKRGQDVALRCDPISGHVSLYWYRQALGQGPEFLTYFNYEAQQDKSGLPNDRFSAERPEGSISTLTIQRTEQRDSAMYRCASSSTGAIGETQYFGPGTRLLVL.

The V call is TRBV7-2, the J call TRBJ1-2; perhaps TRBD1 as D (5 bases). The CDR3 extends over 14 amino acids. Trimming removed 7 bases from V and 2 bases from J, with 14 bases in between. The germline V gene has CDR1 SGHTA and CDR2 FQGNSA. CDR3 sequence (DNA): TGTGCCAGCAACCAGGAAGGGGTAAACTATGGCTACACCTTC. Its protein product is CASNQEGVNYGYTF.